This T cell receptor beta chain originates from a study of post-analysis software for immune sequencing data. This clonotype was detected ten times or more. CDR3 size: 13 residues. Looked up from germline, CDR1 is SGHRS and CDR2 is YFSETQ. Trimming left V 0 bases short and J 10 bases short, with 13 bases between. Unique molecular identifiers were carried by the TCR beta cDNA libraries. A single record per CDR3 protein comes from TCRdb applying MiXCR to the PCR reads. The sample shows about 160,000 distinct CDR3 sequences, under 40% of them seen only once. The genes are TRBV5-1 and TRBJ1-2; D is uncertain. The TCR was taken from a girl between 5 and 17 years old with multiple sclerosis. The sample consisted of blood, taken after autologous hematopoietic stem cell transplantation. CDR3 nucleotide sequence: TGCGCCAGCAGCTTGGCCCCTGAGCGATTCTACACCTTC. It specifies CASSLAPERFYTF.